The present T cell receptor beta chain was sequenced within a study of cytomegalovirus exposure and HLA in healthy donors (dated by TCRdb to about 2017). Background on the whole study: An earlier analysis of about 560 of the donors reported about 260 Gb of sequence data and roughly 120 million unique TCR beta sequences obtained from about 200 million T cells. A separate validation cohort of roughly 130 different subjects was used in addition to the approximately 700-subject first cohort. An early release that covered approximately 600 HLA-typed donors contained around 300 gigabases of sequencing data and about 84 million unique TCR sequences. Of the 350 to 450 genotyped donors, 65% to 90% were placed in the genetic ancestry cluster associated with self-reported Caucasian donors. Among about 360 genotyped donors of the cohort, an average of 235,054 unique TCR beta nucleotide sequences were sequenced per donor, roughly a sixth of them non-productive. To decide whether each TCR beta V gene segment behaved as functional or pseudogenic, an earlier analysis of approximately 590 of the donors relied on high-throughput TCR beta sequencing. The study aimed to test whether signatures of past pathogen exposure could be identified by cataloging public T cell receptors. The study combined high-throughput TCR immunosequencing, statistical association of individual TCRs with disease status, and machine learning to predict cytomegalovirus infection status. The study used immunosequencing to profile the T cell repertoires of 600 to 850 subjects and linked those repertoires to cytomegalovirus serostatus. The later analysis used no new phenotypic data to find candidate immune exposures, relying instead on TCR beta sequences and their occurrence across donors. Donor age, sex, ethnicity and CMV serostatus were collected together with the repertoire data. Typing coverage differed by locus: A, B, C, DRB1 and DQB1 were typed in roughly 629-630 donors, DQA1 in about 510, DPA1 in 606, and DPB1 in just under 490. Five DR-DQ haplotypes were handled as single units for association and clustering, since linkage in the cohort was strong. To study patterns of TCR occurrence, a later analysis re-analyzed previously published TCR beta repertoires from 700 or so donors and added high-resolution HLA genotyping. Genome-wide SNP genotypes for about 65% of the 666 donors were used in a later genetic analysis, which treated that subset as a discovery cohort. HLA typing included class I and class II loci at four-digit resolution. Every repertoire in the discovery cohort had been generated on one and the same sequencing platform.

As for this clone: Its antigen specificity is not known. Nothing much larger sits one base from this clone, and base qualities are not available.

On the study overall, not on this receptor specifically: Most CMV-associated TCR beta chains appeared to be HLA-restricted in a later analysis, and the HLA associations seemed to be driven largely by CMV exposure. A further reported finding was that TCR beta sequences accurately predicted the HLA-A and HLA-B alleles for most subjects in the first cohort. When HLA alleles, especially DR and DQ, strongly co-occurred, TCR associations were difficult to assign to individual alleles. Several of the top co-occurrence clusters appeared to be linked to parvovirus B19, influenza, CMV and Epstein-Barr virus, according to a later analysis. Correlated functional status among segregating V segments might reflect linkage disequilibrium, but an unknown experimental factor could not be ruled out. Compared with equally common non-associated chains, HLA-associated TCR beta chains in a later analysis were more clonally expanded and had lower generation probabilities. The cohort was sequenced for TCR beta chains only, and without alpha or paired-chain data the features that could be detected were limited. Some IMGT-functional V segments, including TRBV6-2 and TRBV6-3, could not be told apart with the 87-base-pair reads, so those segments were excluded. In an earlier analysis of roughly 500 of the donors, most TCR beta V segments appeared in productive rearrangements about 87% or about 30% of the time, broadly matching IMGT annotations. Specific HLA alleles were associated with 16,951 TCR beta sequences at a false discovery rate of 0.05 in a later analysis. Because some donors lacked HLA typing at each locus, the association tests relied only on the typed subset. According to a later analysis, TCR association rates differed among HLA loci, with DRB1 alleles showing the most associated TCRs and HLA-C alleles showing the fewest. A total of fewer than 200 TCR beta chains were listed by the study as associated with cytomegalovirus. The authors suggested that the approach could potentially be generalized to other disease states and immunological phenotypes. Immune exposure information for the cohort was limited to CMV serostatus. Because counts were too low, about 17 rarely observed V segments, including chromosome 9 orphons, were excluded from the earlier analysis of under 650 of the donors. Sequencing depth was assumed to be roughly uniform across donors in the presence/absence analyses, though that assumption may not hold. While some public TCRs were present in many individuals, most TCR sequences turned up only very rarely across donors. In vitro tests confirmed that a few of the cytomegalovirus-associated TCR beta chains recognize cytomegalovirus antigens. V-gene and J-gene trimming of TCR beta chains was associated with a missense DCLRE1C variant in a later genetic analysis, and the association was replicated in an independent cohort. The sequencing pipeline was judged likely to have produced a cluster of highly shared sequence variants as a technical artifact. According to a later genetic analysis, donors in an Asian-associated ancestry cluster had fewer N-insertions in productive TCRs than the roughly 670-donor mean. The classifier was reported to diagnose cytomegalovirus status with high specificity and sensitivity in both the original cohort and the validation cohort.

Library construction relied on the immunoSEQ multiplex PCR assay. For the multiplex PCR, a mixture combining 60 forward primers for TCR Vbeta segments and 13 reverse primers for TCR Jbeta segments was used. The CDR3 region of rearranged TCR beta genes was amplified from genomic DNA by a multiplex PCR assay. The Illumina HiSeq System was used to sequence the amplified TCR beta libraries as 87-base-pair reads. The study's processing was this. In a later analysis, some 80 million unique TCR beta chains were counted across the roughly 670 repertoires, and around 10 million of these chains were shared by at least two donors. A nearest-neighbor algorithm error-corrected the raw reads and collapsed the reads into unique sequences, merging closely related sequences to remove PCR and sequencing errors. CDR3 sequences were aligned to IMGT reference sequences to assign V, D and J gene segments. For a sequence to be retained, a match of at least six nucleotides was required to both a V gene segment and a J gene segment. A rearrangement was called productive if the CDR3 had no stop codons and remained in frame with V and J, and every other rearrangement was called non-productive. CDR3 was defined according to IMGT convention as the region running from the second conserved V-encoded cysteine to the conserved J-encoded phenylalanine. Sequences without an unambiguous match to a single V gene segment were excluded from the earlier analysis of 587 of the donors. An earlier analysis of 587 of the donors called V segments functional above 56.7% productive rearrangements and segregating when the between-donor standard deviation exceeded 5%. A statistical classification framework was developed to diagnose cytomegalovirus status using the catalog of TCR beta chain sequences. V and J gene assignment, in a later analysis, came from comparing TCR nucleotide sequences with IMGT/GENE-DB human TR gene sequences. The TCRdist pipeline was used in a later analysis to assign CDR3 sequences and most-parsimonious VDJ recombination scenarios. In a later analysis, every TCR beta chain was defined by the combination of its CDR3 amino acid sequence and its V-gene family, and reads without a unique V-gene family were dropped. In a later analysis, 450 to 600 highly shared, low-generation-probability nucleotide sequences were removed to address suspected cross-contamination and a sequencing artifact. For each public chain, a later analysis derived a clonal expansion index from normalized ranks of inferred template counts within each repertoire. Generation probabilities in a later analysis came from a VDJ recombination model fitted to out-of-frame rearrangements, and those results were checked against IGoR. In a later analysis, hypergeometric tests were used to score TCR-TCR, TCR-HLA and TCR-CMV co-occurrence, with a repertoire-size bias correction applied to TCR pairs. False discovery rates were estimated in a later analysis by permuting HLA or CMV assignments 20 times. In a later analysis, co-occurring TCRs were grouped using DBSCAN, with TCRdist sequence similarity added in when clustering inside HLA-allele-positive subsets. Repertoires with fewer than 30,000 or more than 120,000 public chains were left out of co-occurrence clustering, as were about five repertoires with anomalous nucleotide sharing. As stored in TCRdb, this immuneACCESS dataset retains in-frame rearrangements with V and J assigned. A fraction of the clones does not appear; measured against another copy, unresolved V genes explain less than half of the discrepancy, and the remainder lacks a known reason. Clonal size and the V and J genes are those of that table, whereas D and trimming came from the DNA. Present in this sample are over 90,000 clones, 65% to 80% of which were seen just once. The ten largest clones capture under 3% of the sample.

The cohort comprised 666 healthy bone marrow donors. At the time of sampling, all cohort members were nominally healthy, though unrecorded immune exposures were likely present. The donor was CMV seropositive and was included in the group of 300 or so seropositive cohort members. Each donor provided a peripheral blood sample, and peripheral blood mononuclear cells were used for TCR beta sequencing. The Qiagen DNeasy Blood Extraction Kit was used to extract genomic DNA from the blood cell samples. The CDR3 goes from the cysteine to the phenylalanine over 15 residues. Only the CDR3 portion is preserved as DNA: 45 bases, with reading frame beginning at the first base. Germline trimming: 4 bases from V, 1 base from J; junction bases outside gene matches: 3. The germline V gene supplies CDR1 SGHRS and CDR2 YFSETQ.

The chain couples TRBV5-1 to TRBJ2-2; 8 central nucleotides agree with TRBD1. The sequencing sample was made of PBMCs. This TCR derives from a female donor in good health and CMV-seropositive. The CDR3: CASSQGQGNTGELFF. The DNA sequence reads TGCGCCAGCAGCCAAGGACAGGGGAACACCGGGGAGCTGTTTTTT. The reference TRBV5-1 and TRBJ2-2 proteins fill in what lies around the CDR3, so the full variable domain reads KAGVTQTPRYLIKTRGQQVTLSCSPISGHRSVSWYQQTPGQGLQFLFEYFSETQRNKGNFPGRFSGRQFSNSRSEMNVSTLELGDSALYLCASSQGQGNTGELFFGEGSRLTVL.